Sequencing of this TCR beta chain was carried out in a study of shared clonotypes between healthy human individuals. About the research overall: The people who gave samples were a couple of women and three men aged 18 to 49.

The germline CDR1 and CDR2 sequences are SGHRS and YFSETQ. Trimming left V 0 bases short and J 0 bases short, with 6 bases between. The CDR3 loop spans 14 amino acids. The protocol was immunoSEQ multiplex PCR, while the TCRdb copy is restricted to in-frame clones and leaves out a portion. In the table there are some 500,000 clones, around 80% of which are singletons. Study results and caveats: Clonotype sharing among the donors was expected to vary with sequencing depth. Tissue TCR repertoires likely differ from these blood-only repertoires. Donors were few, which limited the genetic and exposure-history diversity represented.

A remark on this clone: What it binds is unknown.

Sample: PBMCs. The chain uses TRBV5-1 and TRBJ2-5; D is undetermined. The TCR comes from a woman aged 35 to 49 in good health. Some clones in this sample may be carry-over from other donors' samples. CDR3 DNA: TGCGCCAGCAGCTTGGAACCTAACCAAGAGACCCAGTACTTC. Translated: CASSLEPNQETQYF.